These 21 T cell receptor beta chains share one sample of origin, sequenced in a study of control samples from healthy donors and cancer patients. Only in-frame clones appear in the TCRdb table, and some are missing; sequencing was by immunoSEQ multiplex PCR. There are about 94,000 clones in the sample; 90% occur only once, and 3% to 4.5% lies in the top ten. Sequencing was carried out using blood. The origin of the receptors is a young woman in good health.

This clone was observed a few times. CDR3: CASSRPGQGQAFF. The CDR3 DNA sequence: TGCGCCAGCAGCCGCCCTGGACAGGGGCAAGCTTTCTTT. The chain combines TRBV4-1 with TRBJ1-1, with 9 positions matching TRBD1. CDR1 is MGHRA and CDR2 is YSYEKL in the germline V gene. This CDR3 contains 13 residues. The ends lost 4 bases at V and 9 bases at J; junction bases unmatched: 6.

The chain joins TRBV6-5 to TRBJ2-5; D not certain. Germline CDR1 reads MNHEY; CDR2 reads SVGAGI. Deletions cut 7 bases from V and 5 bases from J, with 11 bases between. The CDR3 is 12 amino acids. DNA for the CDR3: TGTGCCAGCACCGGGCGCCGGGAGACCCAGTACTTC. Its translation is CASTGRRETQYF.

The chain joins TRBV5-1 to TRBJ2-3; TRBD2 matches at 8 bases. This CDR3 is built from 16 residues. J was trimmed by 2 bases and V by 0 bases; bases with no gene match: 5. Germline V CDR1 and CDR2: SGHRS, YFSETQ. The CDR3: CASSLGRGELTDTQYF. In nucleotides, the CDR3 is TGCGCCAGCAGCTTGGGGCGGGGGGAACTCACAGATACGCAGTATTTT. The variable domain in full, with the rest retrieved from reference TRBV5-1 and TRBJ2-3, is KAGVTQTPRYLIKTRGQQVTLSCSPISGHRSVSWYQQTPGQGLQFLFEYFSETQRNKGNFPGRFSGRQFSNSRSEMNVSTLELGDSALYLCASSLGRGELTDTQYFGPGTRLTVL.

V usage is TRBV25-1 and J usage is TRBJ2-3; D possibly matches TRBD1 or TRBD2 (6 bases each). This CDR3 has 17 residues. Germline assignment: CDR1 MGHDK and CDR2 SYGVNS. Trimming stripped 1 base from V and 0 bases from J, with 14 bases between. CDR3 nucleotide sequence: TGTGCCAGCAGTGAATTCTGGCAGGGGACTAGCACAGATACGCAGTATTTT. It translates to CASSEFWQGTSTDTQYF.

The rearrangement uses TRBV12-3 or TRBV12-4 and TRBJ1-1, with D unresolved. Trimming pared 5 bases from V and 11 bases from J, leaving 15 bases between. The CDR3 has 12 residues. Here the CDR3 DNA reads TGTGCCAGCAGTCCTCGTTGGTTTACGGCTTTCTTT. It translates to CASSPRWFTAFF.

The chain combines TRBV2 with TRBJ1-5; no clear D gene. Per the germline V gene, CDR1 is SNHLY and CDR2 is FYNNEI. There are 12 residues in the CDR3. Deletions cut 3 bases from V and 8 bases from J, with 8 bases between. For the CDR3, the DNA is TGTGCCAGCAGTGAGGCTCCCGAGCCCCAGCATTTT. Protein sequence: CASSEAPEPQHF.

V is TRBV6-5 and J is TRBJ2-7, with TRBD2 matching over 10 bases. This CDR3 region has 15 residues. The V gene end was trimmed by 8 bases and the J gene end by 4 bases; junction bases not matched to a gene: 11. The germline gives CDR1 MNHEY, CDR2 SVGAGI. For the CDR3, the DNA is TGTGCCAGCGGAAACGAGCGGGGGGGCACTTACGAGCAGTACTTC. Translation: CASGNERGGTYEQYF.

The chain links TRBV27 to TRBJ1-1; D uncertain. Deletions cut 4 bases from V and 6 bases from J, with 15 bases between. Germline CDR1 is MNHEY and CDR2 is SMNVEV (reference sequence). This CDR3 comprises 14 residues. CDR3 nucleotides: TGTGCCAGCAGTTCCCCGTTGACCACCGCTGAAGCTTTCTTT. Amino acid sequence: CASSSPLTTAEAFF.

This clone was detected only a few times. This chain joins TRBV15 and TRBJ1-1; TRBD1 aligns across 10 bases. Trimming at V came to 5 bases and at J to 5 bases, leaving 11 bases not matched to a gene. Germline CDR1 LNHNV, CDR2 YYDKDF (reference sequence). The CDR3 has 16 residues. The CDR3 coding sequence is TGTGCCACCAGCCGCTCGGGACAGGGGAAAGGGACTGAAGCTTTCTTT. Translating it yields CATSRSGQGKGTEAFF.

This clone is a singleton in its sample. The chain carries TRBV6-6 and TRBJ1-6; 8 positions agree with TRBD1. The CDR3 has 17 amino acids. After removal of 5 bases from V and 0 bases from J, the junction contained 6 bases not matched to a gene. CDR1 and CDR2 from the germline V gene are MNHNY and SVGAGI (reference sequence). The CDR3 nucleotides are TGTGCCAGCAGTCTAACAGGGGGAAGCTCCTATAATTCACCCCTCCACTTT. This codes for CASSLTGGSSYNSPLHF.

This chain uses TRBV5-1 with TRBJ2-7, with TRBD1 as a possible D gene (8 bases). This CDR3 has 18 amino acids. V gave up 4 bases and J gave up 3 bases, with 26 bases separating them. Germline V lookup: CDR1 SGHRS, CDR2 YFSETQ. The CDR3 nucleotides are TGCGCCAGCAGCAACCCGGACAGGGAGGGGGAAGGGGACTACGAGCAGTACTTC. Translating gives CASSNPDREGEGDYEQYF.

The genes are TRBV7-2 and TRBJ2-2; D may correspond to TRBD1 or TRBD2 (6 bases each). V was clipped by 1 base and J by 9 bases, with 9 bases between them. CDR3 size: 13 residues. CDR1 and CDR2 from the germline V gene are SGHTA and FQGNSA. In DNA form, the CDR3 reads TGTGCCAGCAGCTTAGGGGGGGCCTGGGAGCTGTTTTTT. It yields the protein CASSLGGAWELFF.

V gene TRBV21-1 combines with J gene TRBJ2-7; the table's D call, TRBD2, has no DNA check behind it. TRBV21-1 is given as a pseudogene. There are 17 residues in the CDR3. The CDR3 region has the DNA TGTGCCAGCAGCACCACCCCCGGGACTCCCAGCTCCTACGAGCAGTACTTC. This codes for CASSTTPGTPSSYEQYF.

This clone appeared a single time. Written as DNA, the CDR3 is TGTGCCAGCAGCTTGGGGGGGAACACTGAAGCTTTCTTT. This gives the protein CASSLGGNTEAFF. The chain couples TRBV11-1 to TRBJ1-1; D might be TRBD1 (5 bases). Germline CDR1 reads SGHAT; CDR2 reads FQDESV (reference sequence). This CDR3 contains 13 residues. With 3 bases removed from V and 1 base from J, the gap between germline ends came to 6 bases.

The CDR3 sequence is CASTAGASSYEQYF. For the CDR3, the DNA is TGTGCCAGCACGGCAGGAGCGAGCTCCTACGAGCAGTACTTC. The V gene is TRBV6-5, the J gene TRBJ2-7, with no clear D. The V gene lost 7 bases and the J gene lost 0 bases, with 13 bases spanning the gap. The CDR3 is 14 residues long. Germline V gene sequence: CDR1 MNHEY, CDR2 SVGAGI.

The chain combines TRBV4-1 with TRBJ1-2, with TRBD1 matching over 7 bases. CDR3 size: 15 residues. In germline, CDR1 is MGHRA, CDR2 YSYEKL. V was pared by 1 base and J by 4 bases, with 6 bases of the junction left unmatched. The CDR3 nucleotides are TGCGCCAGCAGCCAAGCCTCGACAGGGATCTATGGCTACACCTTC. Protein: CASSQASTGIYGYTF.

This CDR3 reads CATSRDLDTEAFF. Written as DNA, the CDR3 is TGTGCCACCAGCAGAGATCTAGACACTGAAGCTTTCTTT. The J gene is TRBJ1-1, the V gene TRBV15, with unresolved D. V shed 0 bases and J shed 3 bases, with 5 bases lying between them. The CDR3 runs to 13 residues. CDR1 LNHNV and CDR2 YYDKDF come from the germline V gene (reference sequence).

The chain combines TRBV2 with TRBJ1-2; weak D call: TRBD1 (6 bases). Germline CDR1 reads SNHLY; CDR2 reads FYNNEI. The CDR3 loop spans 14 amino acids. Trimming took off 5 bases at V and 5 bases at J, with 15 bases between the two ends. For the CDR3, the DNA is TGTGCCAGCAGTATCGAAGGGGACATTTATGGCTACACCTTC. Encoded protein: CASSIEGDIYGYTF.

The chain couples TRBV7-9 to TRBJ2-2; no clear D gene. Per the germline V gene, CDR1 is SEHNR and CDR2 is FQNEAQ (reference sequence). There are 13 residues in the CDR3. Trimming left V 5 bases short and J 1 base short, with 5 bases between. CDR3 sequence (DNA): TGTGCCAGCAGCCTAAGGAACACCGGGGAGCTGTTTTTT. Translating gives CASSLRNTGELFF.

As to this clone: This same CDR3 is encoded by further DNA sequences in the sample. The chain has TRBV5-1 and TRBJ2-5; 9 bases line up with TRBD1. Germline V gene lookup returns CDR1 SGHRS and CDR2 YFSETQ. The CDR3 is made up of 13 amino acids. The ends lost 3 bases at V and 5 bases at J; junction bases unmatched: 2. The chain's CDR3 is CASSSQGAETQYF. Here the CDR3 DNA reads TGCGCCAGCAGCTCACAGGGGGCTGAGACCCAGTACTTC.

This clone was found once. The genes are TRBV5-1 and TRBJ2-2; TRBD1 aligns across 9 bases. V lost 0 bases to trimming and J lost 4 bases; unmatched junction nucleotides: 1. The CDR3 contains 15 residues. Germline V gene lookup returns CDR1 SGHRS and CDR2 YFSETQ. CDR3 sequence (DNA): TGCGCCAGCAGCTTGGGACAGGGGGTCACCGGGGAGCTGTTTTTT. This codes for CASSLGQGVTGELFF.